This paragraph covers one T cell receptor beta chain sequence. Methods used by the authors: Amplification of reference gene primers provided the estimated nucleated cell counts. Produced via immunoSEQ multiplex PCR; TCRdb's table is partial and in-frame only. The V and J calls and clone size come from that table; D and trimming were worked out from the DNA. The sample includes about 110,000 clones, over 75% seen only once; the top ten take just over 4%. From germline, CDR1 is MNHEY and CDR2 SVGEGT. J was trimmed by 0 bases and V by 5 bases; bases with no gene match: 10. This CDR3 has 18 amino acids. This sample was included in a study of blood T cell repertoires in COVID-19. About the study: PBMCs, B-cell-depleted T cells, or T cells provided the cDNA or gDNA that made up the material.

The chain has TRBV6-2 or TRBV6-3 and TRBJ2-6; TRBD1 agrees at 7 bases. The TCR was taken from a woman in her 70s with acute or convalescent COVID-19. The specimen sequenced was peripheral blood. CDR3 coding DNA: TGTGCCAGCAGTCCAATAGGGGGCAGAGGCTCTGGGGCCAACGTCCTGACTTTC. This gives the protein CASSPIGGRGSGANVLTF.